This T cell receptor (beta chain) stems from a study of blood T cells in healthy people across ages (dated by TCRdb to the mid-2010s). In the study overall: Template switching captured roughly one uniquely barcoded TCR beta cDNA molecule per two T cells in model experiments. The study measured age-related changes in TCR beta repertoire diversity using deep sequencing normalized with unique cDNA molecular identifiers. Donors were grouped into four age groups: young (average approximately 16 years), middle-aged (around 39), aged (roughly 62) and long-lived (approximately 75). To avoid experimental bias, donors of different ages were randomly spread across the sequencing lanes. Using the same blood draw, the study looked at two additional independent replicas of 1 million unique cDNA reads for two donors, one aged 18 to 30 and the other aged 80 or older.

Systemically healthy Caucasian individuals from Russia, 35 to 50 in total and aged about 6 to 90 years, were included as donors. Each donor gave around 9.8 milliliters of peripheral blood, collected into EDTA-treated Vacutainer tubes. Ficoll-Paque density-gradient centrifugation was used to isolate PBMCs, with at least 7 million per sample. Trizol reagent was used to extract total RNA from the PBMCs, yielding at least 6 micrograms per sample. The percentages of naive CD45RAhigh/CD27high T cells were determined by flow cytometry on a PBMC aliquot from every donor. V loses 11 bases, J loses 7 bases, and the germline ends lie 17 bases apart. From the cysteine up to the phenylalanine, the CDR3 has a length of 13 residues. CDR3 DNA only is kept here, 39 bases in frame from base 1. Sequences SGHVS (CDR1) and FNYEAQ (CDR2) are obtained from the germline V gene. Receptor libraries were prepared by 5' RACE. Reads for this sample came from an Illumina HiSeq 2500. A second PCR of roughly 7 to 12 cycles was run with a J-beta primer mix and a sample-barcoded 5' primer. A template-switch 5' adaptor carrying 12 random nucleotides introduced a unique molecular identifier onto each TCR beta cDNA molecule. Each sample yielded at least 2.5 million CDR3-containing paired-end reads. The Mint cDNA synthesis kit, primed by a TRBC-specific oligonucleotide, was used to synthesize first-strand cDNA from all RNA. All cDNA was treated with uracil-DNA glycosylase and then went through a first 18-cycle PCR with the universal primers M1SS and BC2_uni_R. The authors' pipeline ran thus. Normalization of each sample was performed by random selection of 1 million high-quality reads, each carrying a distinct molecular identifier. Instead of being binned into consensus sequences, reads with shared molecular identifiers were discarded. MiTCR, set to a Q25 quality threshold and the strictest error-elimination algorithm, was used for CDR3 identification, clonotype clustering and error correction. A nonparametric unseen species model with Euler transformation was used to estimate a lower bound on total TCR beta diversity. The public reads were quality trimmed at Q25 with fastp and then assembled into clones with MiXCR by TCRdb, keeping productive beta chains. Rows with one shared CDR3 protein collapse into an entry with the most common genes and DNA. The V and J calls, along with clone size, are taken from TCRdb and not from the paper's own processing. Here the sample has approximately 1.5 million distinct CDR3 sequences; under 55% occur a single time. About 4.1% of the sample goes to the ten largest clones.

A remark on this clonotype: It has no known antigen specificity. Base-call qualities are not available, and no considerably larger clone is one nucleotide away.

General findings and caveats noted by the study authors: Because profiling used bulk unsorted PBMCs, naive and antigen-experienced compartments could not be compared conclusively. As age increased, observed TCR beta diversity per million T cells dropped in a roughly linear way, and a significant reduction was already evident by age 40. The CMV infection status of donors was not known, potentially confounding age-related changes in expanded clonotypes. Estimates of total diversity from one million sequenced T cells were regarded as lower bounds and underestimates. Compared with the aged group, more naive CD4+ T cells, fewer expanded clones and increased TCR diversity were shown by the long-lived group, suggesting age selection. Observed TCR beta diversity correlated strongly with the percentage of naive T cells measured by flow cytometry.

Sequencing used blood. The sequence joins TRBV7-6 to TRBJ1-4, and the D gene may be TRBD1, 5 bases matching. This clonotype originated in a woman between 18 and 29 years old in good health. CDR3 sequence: CASGGGEFEKLFF. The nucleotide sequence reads TGTGCCTCCGGAGGAGGGGAGTTTGAAAAACTGTTTTTT.